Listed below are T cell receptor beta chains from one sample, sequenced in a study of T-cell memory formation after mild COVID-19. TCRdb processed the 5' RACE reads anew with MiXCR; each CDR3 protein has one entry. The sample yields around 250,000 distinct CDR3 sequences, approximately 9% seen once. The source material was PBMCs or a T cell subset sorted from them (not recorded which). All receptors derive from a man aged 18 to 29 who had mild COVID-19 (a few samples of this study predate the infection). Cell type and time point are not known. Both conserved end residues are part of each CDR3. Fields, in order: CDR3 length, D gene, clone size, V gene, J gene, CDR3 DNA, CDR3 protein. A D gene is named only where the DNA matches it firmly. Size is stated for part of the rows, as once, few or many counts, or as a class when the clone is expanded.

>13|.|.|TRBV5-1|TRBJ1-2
TGCGCCAGCAGCTTGACAGGACCCGAGGGCTACACCTTC
CASSLTGPEGYTF
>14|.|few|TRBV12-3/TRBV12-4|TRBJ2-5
TGTGCCAGCAGTTCTTCCGCCGCGGAAGAGACCCAGTACTTC
CASSSSAAEETQYF
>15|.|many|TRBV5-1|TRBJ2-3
TGCGCCAGCAGCTTTCTGGCCGCGACCGAGGGTACGCAGTATTTT
CASSFLAATEGTQYF
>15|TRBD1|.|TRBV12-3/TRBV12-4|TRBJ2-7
TGTGCCAGCAGTCGTTCCGGGACAGGTCGGTACGAGCAGTACTTC
CASSRSGTGRYEQYF
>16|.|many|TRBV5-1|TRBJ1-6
TGCGCCAGCAGCTTGGATCAGGGGTCGCCTAATTCACCCCTCCACTTT
CASSLDQGSPNSPLHF
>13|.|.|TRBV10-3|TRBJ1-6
TGTGCCATCAGTGACAATCTTAATTCACCCCTCCACTTT
CAISDNLNSPLHF
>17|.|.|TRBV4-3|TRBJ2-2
TGCGCCAGCAGCCAGTTGACCGGGACGGGAAACACCGGGGAGCTGTTTTTT
CASSQLTGTGNTGELFF
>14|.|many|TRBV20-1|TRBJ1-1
TGCAGTGCTAGGGCACAGATTTCGAAATCTGAAGCTTTCTTT
CSARAQISKSEAFF
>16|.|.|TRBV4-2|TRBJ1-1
TGTGCCAGCAGCCCTCCGGGCCGCGTTACGAACACTGAAGCTTTCTTT
CASSPPGRVTNTEAFF
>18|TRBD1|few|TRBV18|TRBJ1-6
TGTGCCAGCTCACCTACTTCCTGGGACAGCTACGAGAATTCACCCCTCCACTTT
CASSPTSWDSYENSPLHF
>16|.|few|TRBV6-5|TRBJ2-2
TGTGCCAGCAGTTACGATGGCGGGTGGGGGTCCGGGGAGCTGTTTTTT
CASSYDGGWGSGELFF
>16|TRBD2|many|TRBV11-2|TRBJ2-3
TGTGCCAGCAGCTTAGTAGTCGGGGGGGCCACAGATACGCAGTATTTT
CASSLVVGGATDTQYF
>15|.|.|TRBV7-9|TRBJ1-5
TGTGCCAGCAGCTTGCTTGGGCAACCCAATCAGACCCAGCATTTT
CASSLLGQPNQTQHF
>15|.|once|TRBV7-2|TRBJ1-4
TGTGCCAGCAGTTCCAACAGGAGGTACCCTGAAAAACTGTTTTTT
CASSSNRRYPEKLFF
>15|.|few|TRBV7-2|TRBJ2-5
TGTGCCAGCAGCTTAGGAGGAGCTAGCGCAGAGACCCAGTACTTC
CASSLGGASAETQYF
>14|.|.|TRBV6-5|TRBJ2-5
TGTGCCAGCAGCAAAGGGCAGGGAAGAGAGACCCAGTACTTC
CASSKGQGRETQYF
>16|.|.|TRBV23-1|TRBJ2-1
TGCGCCAGCAGTCCACCATCCCGTGGGGCCTACAATGAGCAGTTCTTC
CASSPPSRGAYNEQFF
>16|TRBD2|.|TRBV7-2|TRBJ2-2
TGTGCCAGCAGCGCCACTAGCGGGGGTTATGGCGGGGAGCTGTTTTTT
CASSATSGGYGGELFF
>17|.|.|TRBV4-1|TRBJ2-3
TGCGCCAGCAGCCAAGGCCCCCCAGCCACTAGCACAGATACGCAGTATTTT
CASSQGPPATSTDTQYF
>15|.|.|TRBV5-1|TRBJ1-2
TGCGCCAGCAGCAGAAACAGGGAATCTAACTATGGCTACACCTTC
CASSRNRESNYGYTF
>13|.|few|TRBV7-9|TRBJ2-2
TGTGCCAGCAGCTTGACAAGCACCGGGGAGCTGTTTTTT
CASSLTSTGELFF
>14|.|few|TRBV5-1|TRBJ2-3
TGCGCCAGCAGTGCAGGTTCTAGCACAGATACGCAGTATTTT
CASSAGSSTDTQYF
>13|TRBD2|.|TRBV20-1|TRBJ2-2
TGCAGTGCCCCCGGGGGGGTATCCGGGGAGCTGTTTTTT
CSAPGGVSGELFF
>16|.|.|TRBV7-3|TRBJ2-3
TGTGCCAGCAGCTTATTGGGGGCTGGAAGCACAGATACGCAGTATTTT
CASSLLGAGSTDTQYF
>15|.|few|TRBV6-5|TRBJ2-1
TGTGCCAGCAGTTACCCCCGCGGGGATCACAATGAGCAGTTCTTC
CASSYPRGDHNEQFF
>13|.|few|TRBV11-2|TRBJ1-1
TGTGCCAGCAGCTCAGGGTTAGCCACTGAAGCTTTCTTT
CASSSGLATEAFF
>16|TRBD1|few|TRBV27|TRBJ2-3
TGTGCCAGCAGTCCAGAACAGGGGGGTGTCACAGATACGCAGTATTTT
CASSPEQGGVTDTQYF
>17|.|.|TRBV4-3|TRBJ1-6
TGCGCCAGCAGCCAAGATACGGGCCCGGTTGGGTATTCACCCCTCCACTTT
CASSQDTGPVGYSPLHF
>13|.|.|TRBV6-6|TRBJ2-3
TGTGCCAGCAGTTACGACGGAACAGATACGCAGTATTTT
CASSYDGTDTQYF
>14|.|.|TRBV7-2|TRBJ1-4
TGTGCCAGCAGCTTAGAACCGGGGGGCGAAAAACTGTTTTTT
CASSLEPGGEKLFF
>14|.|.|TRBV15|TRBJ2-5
TGTGCCACCAAGTCGGTCACTTGGGAGGAGACCCAGTACTTC
CATKSVTWEETQYF
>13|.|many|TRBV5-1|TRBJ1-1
TGCGCCAGCTCGCCAGCAGGGCGGACTGAAGCTTTCTTT
CASSPAGRTEAFF
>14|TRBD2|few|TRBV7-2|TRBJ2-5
TGTGCCAGCAGCCCCGGGGGGGCTAGGGAGACCCAGTACTTC
CASSPGGARETQYF
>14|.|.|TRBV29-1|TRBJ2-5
TGCAGCGTCGCTAGACTAGATCGGGAAGAGACCCAGTACTTC
CSVARLDREETQYF
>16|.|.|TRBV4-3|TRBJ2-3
TGCGCCAGCAGCCAGTTACTAGAGGGTGCACAGGATACGCAGTATTTT
CASSQLLEGAQDTQYF
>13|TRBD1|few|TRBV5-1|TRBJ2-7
TGCGCCAGCAGCGACAGGGGTCTCGACGAGCAGTACTTC
CASSDRGLDEQYF
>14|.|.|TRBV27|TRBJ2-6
TGTGCCAGCAGTCTTCCGGACTACGACAACGTCCTGACTTTC
CASSLPDYDNVLTF
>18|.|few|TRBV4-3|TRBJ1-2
TGCGCCAGCAGCCAAGAGGCCACAATGACAGGAAGGAACTATGGCTACACCTTC
CASSQEATMTGRNYGYTF
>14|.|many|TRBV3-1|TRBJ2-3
TGTGCCAGTGGAGGAGGGCGGCGCACAGATACGCAGTATTTT
CASGGGRRTDTQYF
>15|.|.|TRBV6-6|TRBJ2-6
TGTGCCTGTAGGACAGACCTAGCTGGGGCCAACGTCCTGACTTTC
CACRTDLAGANVLTF
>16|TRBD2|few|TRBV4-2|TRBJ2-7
TGTGCCAGCAGCCCCGGGCTAGCGGGGGCCTCCTACGAGCAGTACTTC
CASSPGLAGASYEQYF
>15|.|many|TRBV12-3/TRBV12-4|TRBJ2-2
TGTGCCAGCAGTGCTAACCGGGACTACACCGGGGAGCTGTTTTTT
CASSANRDYTGELFF